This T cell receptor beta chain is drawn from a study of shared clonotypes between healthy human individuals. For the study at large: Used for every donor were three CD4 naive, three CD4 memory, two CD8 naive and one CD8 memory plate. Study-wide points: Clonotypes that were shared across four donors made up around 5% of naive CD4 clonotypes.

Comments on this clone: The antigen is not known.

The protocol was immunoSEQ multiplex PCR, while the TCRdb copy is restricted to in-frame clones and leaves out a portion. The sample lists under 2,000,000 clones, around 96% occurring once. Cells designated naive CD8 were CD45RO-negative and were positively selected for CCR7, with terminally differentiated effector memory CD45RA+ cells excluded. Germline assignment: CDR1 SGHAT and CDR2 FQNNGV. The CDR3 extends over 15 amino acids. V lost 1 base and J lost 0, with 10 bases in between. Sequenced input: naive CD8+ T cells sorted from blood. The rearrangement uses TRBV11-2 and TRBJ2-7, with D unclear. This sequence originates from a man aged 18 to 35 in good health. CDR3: CASSLGTAVSYEQYF. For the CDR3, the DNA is TGTGCCAGCAGCTTAGGTACAGCTGTCTCCTACGAGCAGTACTTC.